A single sample gave rise to the 13 T cell receptor beta chains below, sequenced in a study of blood T cell repertoires in COVID-19. Some clones are missing from TCRdb's copy, which holds only in-frame ones; the method was immunoSEQ multiplex PCR. The profile shows 60,000 to 75,000 clones, about 83% of them singletons. Sequenced: peripheral blood. Every receptor here comes from a human donor in a cohort sampled during active COVID-19.

Here the CDR3 reads CSAGSEGTQYF. The CDR3 DNA sequence: TGCAGTGCCGGGAGCGAGGGGACCCAGTACTTC. The genes are TRBV20-1 and TRBJ2-5, with TRBD2 as a possible D gene (6 bases). V gave up 6 bases and J gave up 7 bases, with 12 bases separating them. Germline CDR1 and CDR2: DFQATT and SNEGSKA (reference sequence). This CDR3 has 11 amino acids.

The J gene is TRBJ1-2, the V gene TRBV6-2 or TRBV6-3; 7 nucleotides line up with TRBD1. Germline V gives CDR1 MNHEY, CDR2 SVGEGT. CDR3 size: 14 residues. Losses at the gene ends were 5 bases for V and 4 bases for J; bases not matched to a gene: 7. The CDR3 protein is CASSDRVDGYGYTF. In DNA, the CDR3 is TGTGCCAGCAGTGACAGGGTTGATGGCTATGGCTACACCTTC.

V gene TRBV13 combines with J gene TRBJ1-6, with 9 bases lining up with TRBD1. The junction had 11 bases not matched to a gene; V was cut back by 4 bases and J by 4 bases. CDR1 PRHDT and CDR2 FYEKMQ come from the germline V gene (reference sequence). CDR3 length: 18 residues. The CDR3: CASSYIQGAGNYNSPLHF. The CDR3 DNA is TGTGCCAGCAGCTATATACAGGGGGCCGGGAATTATAATTCACCCCTCCACTTT.

The V and J genes are TRBV5-6 and TRBJ2-1; 11 nucleotides agree with TRBD1. Germline CDR1 and CDR2: SGHDT and YYEEEE. The V gene end was trimmed by 0 bases and the J gene end by 4 bases; junction bases not matched to a gene: 6. The CDR3 contains 17 residues. This CDR3 is CASSLEQGQGVYNEQFF. CDR3 nucleotides: TGTGCCAGCAGCTTGGAACAGGGACAGGGGGTATACAATGAGCAGTTCTTC. Variable domain in full (rest from reference TRBV5-6 and TRBJ2-1): DAGVTQSPTHLIKTRGQQVTLRCSPKSGHDTVSWYQQALGQGPQFIFQYYEEEERQRGNFPDRFSGHQFPNYSSELNVNALLLGDSALYLCASSLEQGQGVYNEQFFGPGTRLTVL.

The V gene is TRBV7-2, the J gene TRBJ1-6, with TRBD1 identical over 8 bases. The CDR3 has 14 residues. Losses at the gene ends were 4 bases for V and 6 bases for J; bases not matched to a gene: 2. From germline, CDR1 is SGHTA and CDR2 FQGNSA. The CDR3 spells CASSYTGGNSPLHF. CDR3 DNA sequence: TGTGCCAGCAGCTACACAGGGGGTAATTCACCCCTCCACTTT.

The chain employs TRBV12-3 or TRBV12-4 and TRBJ1-2; no reliable D call. The CDR3 length is 13 residues. The V and J ends lost 5 bases and 5 bases respectively, with 12 bases between them. CDR3 nucleotides: TGTGCCAGCAGTGTAGGGCCTTGGTATGGCTACACCTTC. Translation gives CASSVGPWYGYTF.

This sequence joins TRBV4-2 and TRBJ2-3; D perhaps matches TRBD1 (6 bases). V lost 3 bases and J lost 1, with 20 bases in between. Germline CDR1 is LGHNA and CDR2 is YNFKEQ. The CDR3 is made up of 18 amino acids. The CDR3 DNA sequence: TGTGCCAGCAGCCAGACAACATTGCAGGGGAGTGGCACAGATACGCAGTATTTT. This codes for CASSQTTLQGSGTDTQYF.

The chain uses TRBV6-5 and TRBJ1-2, with unresolved D. Per germline, CDR1 MNHEY and CDR2 SVGAGI. This CDR3 comprises 11 residues. CDR3 protein: CVCGEGYGYTF. CDR3 DNA sequence: TGTGTCTGCGGGGAAGGCTATGGCTACACCTTC.

Only one count was recorded for this clone. J is TRBJ2-2 and V is TRBV30; tentatively, D is TRBD2 (6 bases). The CDR3 contains 19 residues. Germline loops: CDR1 GTSNPN, CDR2 SVGIG (reference sequence). Trimming took off 0 bases at V and 4 bases at J, with 24 bases between the two ends. The CDR3 region is CAWSVWPLGGAGRTGELFF. CDR3 DNA: TGTGCCTGGAGTGTATGGCCCTTAGGCGGAGCGGGCCGCACCGGGGAGCTGTTTTTT.

The rearrangement joins TRBV6-1 to TRBJ1-2, with TRBD1 identical over 9 bases. V shed 7 bases and J 4 bases; nucleotides not matched to a gene: 10. The length of the CDR3 is 15 residues. Germline values: CDR1 MNHNS, CDR2 SASEGT. The CDR3 is CASIAADRGAYGYTF. The CDR3 nucleotides read TGTGCCAGCATAGCCGCCGACAGGGGGGCCTATGGCTACACCTTC.

The genes are TRBV6-5 and TRBJ1-6, with D possibly TRBD1 on 5 matching bases. The CDR3 covers 12 residues. V was cut by 8 bases and J by 9 bases, with 11 bases left in between. Germline-derived CDR1 and CDR2 are MNHEY and SVGAGI. This chain's CDR3 is CASQGASSPLHF. CDR3 in DNA: TGTGCCAGCCAAGGGGCCAGTTCACCCCTCCACTTT.

This chain connects TRBV6-5 to TRBJ2-7, with TRBD1 matching over 8 bases. The V segment lost 6 bases and the J segment 6 bases; nucleotides outside the gene matches: 10. The germline CDR1 and CDR2 sequences are MNHEY and SVGAGI. The CDR3 consists of 14 residues. This CDR3 reads CASRKMGQGAEQYF. The CDR3 DNA is TGTGCCAGCAGGAAAATGGGGCAGGGGGCCGAGCAGTACTTC.

This clone has a handful of counts. The chain couples TRBV4-1 to TRBJ2-7; D is perhaps TRBD2 (6 bases). This CDR3 region has 18 residues. Trimming pared 1 base from V and 1 base from J, leaving 20 bases between. Per germline, CDR1 MGHRA and CDR2 YSYEKL. This chain's CDR3 is CASSQVPQGSGTSYEQYF. CDR3 DNA sequence: TGCGCCAGCAGCCAAGTTCCCCAAGGTAGCGGAACTTCCTACGAGCAGTACTTC.